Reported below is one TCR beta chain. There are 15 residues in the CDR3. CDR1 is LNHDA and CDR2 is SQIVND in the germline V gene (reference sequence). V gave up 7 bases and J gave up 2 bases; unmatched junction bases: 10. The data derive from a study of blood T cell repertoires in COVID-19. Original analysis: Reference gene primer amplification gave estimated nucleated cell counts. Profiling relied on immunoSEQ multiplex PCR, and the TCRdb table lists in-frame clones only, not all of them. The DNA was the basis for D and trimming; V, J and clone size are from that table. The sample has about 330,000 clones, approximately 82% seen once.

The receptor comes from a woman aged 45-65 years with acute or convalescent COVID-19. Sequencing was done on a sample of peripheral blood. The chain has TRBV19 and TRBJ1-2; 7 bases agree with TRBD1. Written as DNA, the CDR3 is TGTGCCAGTACCCGAGTAGGGACAGACAACTATGGCTACACCTTC. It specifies CASTRVGTDNYGYTF.